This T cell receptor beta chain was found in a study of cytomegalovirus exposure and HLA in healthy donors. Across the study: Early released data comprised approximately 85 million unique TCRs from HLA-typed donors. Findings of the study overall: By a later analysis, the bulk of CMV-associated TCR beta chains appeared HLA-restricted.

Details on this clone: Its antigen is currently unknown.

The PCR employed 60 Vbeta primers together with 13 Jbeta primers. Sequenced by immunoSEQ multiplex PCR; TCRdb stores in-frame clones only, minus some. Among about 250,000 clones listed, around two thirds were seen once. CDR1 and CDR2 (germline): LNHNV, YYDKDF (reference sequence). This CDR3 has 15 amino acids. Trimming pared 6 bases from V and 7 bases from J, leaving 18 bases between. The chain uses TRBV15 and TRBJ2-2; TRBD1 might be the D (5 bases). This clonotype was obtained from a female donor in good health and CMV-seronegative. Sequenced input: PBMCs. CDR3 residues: CATRGLVSPGGELFF. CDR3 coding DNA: TGTGCCACCAGGGGGCTAGTATCCCCTGGCGGGGAGCTGTTTTTT.